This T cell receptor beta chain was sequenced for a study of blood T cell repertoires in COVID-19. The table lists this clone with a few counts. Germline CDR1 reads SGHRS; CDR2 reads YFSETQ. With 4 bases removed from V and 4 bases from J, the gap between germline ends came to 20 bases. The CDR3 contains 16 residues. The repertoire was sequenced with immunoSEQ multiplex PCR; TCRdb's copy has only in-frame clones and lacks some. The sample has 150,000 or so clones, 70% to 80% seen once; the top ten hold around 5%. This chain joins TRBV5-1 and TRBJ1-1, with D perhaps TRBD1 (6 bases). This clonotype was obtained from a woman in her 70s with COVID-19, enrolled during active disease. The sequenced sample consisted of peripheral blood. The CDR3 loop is CASSRTQGSYGTEAFF. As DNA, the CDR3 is TGCGCCAGCAGCCGTACACAGGGATCGTACGGCACTGAAGCTTTCTTT.